A selection of T cell receptor beta chains follows, all from one sample in a study of stem cell transplantation in POMP-related autoinflammatory disease. Generated by immunoSEQ multiplex PCR, the TCRdb table keeps only in-frame clones and is missing some. The repertoire holds roughly 68,000 clones, with roughly 93% as singletons. The sample consisted of CD4+ T cells from PBMCs, taken after stem cell transplantation. Every receptor here comes from a human patient with POMP-related autoinflammation and immune dysregulation (PRAID). Some T cells may be provided by the graft donor. CDR3s leave out the opening cysteine and the closing phenylalanine or tryptophan. The order of the fields is J gene, clone size, V gene, CDR3 protein. Size is omitted from some rows. Given values are once, few, many or a class for expanded clones.

TRBJ2-5 | . | TRBV3-1/TRBV3-2 | ASSPRPSGSVTQY
TRBJ2-7 | . | TRBV27 | ASSIRGTDSSYEQY
TRBJ2-3 | . | TRBV5-5 | ASSRGQVHTDTQY
TRBJ2-1 | . | TRBV24-1 | ATSDSRRDEQF
TRBJ2-3 | . | TRBV14 | ASSQGRDRSTDTQY
TRBJ1-5 | . | TRBV21-1 | ASSKEQGKATSYSNQPQH
TRBJ1-5 | once | TRBV30 | AWSVQNSNQPQH
TRBJ2-1 | . | TRBV28 | ASFSLGGQGAYNEQF
TRBJ2-3 | . | TRBV28 | ASSSPGQGTDTQY
TRBJ2-3 | . | TRBV10-3 | GAGGPSTDTQY
TRBJ2-7 | . | TRBV18 | ASSQGLAGGYEQY
TRBJ1-5 | . | TRBV19 | ARQGSNQPQH
TRBJ1-1 | few | TRBV27 | ASSSTGPLLGNTEAF
TRBJ1-1 | . | TRBV5-1 | ASSGGSNTEAF
TRBJ1-2 | . | TRBV7-8 | ASSLDRRPANYGYT
TRBJ2-5 | once | TRBV5-1 | ASSRTRQETQY
TRBJ1-1 | . | TRBV20-1 | SATQGAF
TRBJ2-7 | . | TRBV6-5 | ASSPGQGAIEQY
TRBJ1-1 | . | TRBV29-1 | SLVSPGGGEAF
TRBJ2-5 | . | TRBV5-1 | ASRDEGSPDRETQY
TRBJ1-5 | . | TRBV5-8 | ASSLAQGTGGVNQPQH
TRBJ2-1 | . | TRBV19 | ASSIRKTGPSYNEQF
TRBJ2-7 | . | TRBV18 | ASSPEAVREQY
TRBJ2-3 | . | TRBV5-1 | ASSQPRESSTDTQY
TRBJ2-2 | once | TRBV4-1 | ASSPGTSAPFGELF
TRBJ2-1 | . | TRBV27 | ASSRRGRLYNEQF
TRBJ2-2 | . | TRBV10-1 | ASSKGQNTGELF
TRBJ2-5 | . | TRBV7-2 | ASSSQGGETQY
TRBJ2-1 | once | TRBV7-8 | ASSRRGATYNEQF
TRBJ2-2 | . | TRBV7-8 | ASSKQPHGGNTGELF
TRBJ2-2 | few | TRBV2 | ASRRDRASTGELF
TRBJ2-7 | . | TRBV30 | AWSVLEYEQY
TRBJ1-2 | . | TRBV21-1 | ASSKRPGVYYGYT
TRBJ2-2 | medium-sized | TRBV27 | ANSGSNTGELF
TRBJ2-5 | once | TRBV19 | ASGYGPAQETQY
TRBJ2-7 | . | TRBV28 | ASSSTGQGGPYEQY
TRBJ1-1 | . | TRBV18 | ASSPSIRGASEAF